The rows below give T cell receptor beta chains drawn from one sample of a study of cytomegalovirus exposure and HLA in healthy donors. Only in-frame clones appear in the TCRdb table, and some are missing; sequencing was by immunoSEQ multiplex PCR. The table lists about 170,000 clones, more than 65% of them singletons. Material for sequencing was PBMCs. All receptors derive from a male donor in good health and CMV-seronegative. CDR3s include the opening cysteine and the closing phenylalanine or tryptophan. Fields, in order: CDR3 protein, CDR3 DNA, D gene, V gene, J gene, clone size. The D gene is left open where the match is weak. Clone size appears in some rows only: once, few, many, or a class for an expanded clone.

CASSLVDPTDTGELFF	TGTGCCAGCAGCTTGGTCGACCCGACAGACACCGGGGAGCTGTTTTTT	-	TRBV5-6	TRBJ2-2	-
CASRRTNSHSYEQYF	TGTGCCAGCAGACGGACAAACTCCCACTCCTACGAGCAGTACTTC	-	TRBV11-1	TRBJ2-7	-
CASSSRASGANVLTF	TGTGCCAGCAGCTCCAGGGCCTCTGGGGCCAACGTCCTGACTTTC	-	TRBV7-3	TRBJ2-6	-
CASSADRGLGEQFF	TGTGCCAGCTCAGCCGACAGGGGGCTCGGTGAGCAGTTCTTC	TRBD1	TRBV18	TRBJ2-1	-
CASNWREGEQFF	TGTGCCAGTAATTGGCGGGAGGGTGAGCAGTTCTTC	TRBD2	TRBV19	TRBJ2-1	-
CASSQQGTATNYGYTF	TGTGCCAGCAGCCAGCAGGGGACAGCAACTAACTATGGCTACACCTTC	TRBD1	TRBV2	TRBJ1-2	-
CASSQETALLAKNIQYF	TGCGCCAGCAGCCAGGAGACAGCTTTGTTGGCCAAAAACATTCAGTACTTC	-	TRBV4-1	TRBJ2-4	-
CASSLGVAKQFF	TGTGCCAGCAGCCTCGGGGTGGCTAAGCAGTTCTTC	-	TRBV14	TRBJ2-1	-
CASSSSVGLAGGPYEQYF	TGTGCCAGCAGCTCCTCGGTAGGGTTAGCGGGAGGACCCTACGAGCAGTACTTC	TRBD2	TRBV7-2	TRBJ2-7	-
CASSLQGENEKLFF	TGTGCCAGCAGCCTACAGGGGGAAAATGAAAAACTGTTTTTT	TRBD1	TRBV28	TRBJ1-4	few
CASSIVQGGGNQPQHF	TGTGCCAGTAGTATAGTACAGGGCGGGGGTAATCAGCCCCAGCATTTT	-	TRBV19	TRBJ1-5	-
CASRLQGQNTEAFF	TGTGCCAGCAGGTTACAGGGTCAGAACACTGAAGCTTTCTTT	-	TRBV27	TRBJ1-1	-
CASSLPGNTIYF	TGTGCCAGCAGTCTCCCTGGAAACACCATATATTTT	-	TRBV28	TRBJ1-3	-
CASSYRGRGESPLHF	TGTGCCAGCAGTTACCGGGGCAGGGGAGAATCACCCCTCCACTTT	-	TRBV6-5	TRBJ1-6	-
CASSWGTGLNTEAFF	TGTGCCAGCAGCTGGGGGACAGGCTTGAACACTGAAGCTTTCTTT	TRBD1	TRBV7-9	TRBJ1-1	-
CSVEMGGIEAFF	TGCAGCGTTGAAATGGGGGGAATAGAAGCTTTCTTT	-	TRBV29-1	TRBJ1-1	few
CASSSTGNGGYTF	TGTGCCAGCAGCTCGACAGGGAACGGTGGCTACACCTTC	TRBD1	TRBV6-5	TRBJ1-2	-
CASSSGTQGGNEQFF	TGTGCCAGCAGTTCCGGGACACAGGGGGGGAATGAGCAGTTCTTC	-	TRBV6-5	TRBJ2-1	-
CASRGTGDKQYF	TGTGCCAGCAGGGGGACAGGGGATAAGCAGTACTTC	TRBD1	TRBV2	TRBJ2-7	-
CASSEQGYGTQYF	TGTGCCAGCAGTGAACAGGGGTATGGTACGCAGTATTTT	TRBD1	TRBV6-4	TRBJ2-3	-
CASSAAGTGSYEQYF	TGTGCCAGCAGTGCAGCCGGGACAGGGTCCTACGAGCAGTACTTC	TRBD1	TRBV9	TRBJ2-7	-
CASSPGGQLNTEAFF	TGTGCCAGCAGCCCAGGCGGACAGCTGAACACTGAAGCTTTCTTT	-	TRBV7-3	TRBJ1-1	-
CASSPRTGVFYGYTF	TGTGCCAGCAGCCCCCGGACAGGTGTATTTTATGGCTACACCTTC	TRBD1	TRBV7-2	TRBJ1-2	few
CASSSGLAGADTQYF	TGTGCCAGTAGTTCGGGACTAGCGGGAGCAGATACGCAGTATTTT	TRBD2	TRBV19	TRBJ2-3	-
CAWREQGNQPQHF	TGTGCCTGGAGGGAACAGGGGAATCAGCCCCAGCATTTT	TRBD1	TRBV30	TRBJ1-5	-
CASSLGQGRDIQYF	TGTGCCAGCTCACTAGGACAGGGAAGGGACATTCAGTACTTC	TRBD1	TRBV18	TRBJ2-4	-
CASKAERSNQPQHF	TGTGCCAGCAAGGCGGAACGGAGCAATCAGCCCCAGCATTTT	-	TRBV5-6	TRBJ1-5	-
CASSQDGGTDFQYF	TGTGCCAGCAGCCAAGATGGGGGGACAGATTTTCAGTACTTC	-	TRBV4-2	TRBJ2-4	-
CASSFRLAGTWGNEQFF	TGCGCCAGCAGCTTCCGACTAGCGGGGACGTGGGGCAATGAGCAGTTCTTC	TRBD2	TRBV5-1	TRBJ2-1	-
CASSYQGGRYGYTF	TGTGCCAGCAGTTATCAGGGTGGGAGGTATGGCTACACCTTC	-	TRBV6-5	TRBJ1-2	-
CASSITGSQKNIQYF	TGTGCCAGTAGTATTACGGGGAGCCAGAAAAACATTCAGTACTTC	-	TRBV19	TRBJ2-4	-
CAISEAGGFMNTEAFF	TGTGCCATCAGTGAGGCAGGGGGCTTCATGAACACTGAAGCTTTCTTT	TRBD1	TRBV10-3	TRBJ1-1	-
CASSISSGGHNEQFF	TGTGCCAGTAGTATAAGTAGCGGGGGGCACAATGAGCAGTTCTTC	TRBD2	TRBV19	TRBJ2-1	-
CASSPDRRNYGYTF	TGTGCCAGCAGCCCAGACCGGAGGAACTATGGCTACACCTTC	-	TRBV7-8	TRBJ1-2	-
CASSLWDINQPQHF	TGTGCCAGCAGCCTCTGGGACATAAATCAGCCCCAGCATTTT	-	TRBV7-2	TRBJ1-5	-